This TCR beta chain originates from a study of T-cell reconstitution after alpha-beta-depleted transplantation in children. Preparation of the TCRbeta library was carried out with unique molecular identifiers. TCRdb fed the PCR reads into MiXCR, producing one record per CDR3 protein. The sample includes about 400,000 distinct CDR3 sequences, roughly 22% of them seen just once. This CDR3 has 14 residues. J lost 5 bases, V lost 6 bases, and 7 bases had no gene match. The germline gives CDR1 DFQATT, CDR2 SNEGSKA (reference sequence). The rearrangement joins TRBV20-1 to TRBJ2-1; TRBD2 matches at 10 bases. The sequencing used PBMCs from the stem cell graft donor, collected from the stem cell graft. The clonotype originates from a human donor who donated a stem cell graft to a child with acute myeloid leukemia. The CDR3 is CSAISGRTNNEQFF. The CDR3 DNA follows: TGCAGTGCAATTAGCGGGAGGACCAACAATGAGCAGTTCTTC.